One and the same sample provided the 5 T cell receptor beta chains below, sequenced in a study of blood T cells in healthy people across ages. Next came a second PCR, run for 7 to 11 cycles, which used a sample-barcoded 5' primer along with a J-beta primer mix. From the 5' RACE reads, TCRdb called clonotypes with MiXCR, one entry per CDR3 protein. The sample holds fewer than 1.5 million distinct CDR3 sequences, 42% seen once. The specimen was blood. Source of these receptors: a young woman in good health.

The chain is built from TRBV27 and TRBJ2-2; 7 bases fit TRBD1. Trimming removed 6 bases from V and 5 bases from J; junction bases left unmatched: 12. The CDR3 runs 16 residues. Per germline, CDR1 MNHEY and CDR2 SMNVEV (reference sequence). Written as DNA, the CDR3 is TGTGCCAGCAGCAGGGGGAGTTCAGTGGGAACCGGGGAGCTGTTTTTT. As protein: CASSRGSSVGTGELFF.

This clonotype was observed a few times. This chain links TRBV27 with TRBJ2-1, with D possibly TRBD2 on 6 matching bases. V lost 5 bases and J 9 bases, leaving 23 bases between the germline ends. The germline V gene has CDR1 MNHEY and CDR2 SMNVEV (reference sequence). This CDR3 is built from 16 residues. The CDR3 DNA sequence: TGTGCCAGCAGTCTTAACCTCCTCGTCGGGGGTAGTGAGCAGTTCTTC. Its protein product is CASSLNLLVGGSEQFF.

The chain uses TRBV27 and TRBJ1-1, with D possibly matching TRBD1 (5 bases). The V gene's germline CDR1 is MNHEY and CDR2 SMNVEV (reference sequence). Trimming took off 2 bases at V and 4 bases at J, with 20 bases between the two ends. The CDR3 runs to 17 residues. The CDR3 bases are TGTGCCAGCAGTTTACGATCTGGGGGGGGAGTAGTCACTGAAGCTTTCTTT. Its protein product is CASSLRSGGGVVTEAFF.

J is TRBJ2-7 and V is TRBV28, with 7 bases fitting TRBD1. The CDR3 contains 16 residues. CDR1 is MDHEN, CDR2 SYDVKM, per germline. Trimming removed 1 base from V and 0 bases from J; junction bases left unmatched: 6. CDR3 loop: CASSLFGDSYSYEQYF. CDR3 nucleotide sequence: TGTGCCAGCAGTTTATTTGGGGACAGCTACTCCTACGAGCAGTACTTC. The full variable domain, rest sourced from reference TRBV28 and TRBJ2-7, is DVKVTQSSRYLVKRTGEKVFLECVQDMDHENMFWYRQDPGLGLRLIYFSYDVKMKEKGDIPEGYSVSREKKERFSLILESASTNQTSMYLCASSLFGDSYSYEQYFGPGTRLTVT.

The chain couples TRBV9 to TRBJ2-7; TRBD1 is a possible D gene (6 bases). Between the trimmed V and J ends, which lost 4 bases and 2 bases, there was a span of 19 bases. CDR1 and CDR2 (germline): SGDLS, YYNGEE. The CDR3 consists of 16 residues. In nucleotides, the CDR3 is TGTGCCAGCAGCCCCCAAGGGGGTCCCATTCCCTACGAGCAGTACTTC. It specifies CASSPQGGPIPYEQYF.